This passage covers 30 T cell receptor beta chains from one sample sequenced in a study of T cells of healthy individuals. TCRdb reanalysed the 5' RACE reads using MiXCR and keeps one entry per CDR3 protein. The sample lists nearly 100,000 distinct CDR3 sequences, approximately 15% seen once, with 6.2% in the top ten. These TCRs come from a human donor in good health.

This clonotype was found many times. The rearrangement joins TRBV16 to TRBJ1-6; D is unclear. Trimming pared 2 bases from V and 10 bases from J, leaving 9 bases between. This CDR3 has 13 residues. Germline CDR1 and CDR2: KGHSY and FQNENV. The CDR3 loop is CASSQGGESPLHF. The DNA of the CDR3 is TGTGCCAGCAGCCAAGGTGGGGAATCACCCCTCCACTTT.

This clonotype came up many times. The chain carries TRBV20-1 and TRBJ2-7; no reliable D call. The CDR3 contains 15 residues. V lost 0 bases, J lost 2 bases, and 14 bases lay in between. Germline V gene lookup returns CDR1 DFQATT and CDR2 SNEGSKA (reference sequence). This CDR3 is CSARETGSRAYEQYF. The CDR3, as DNA: TGCAGTGCTAGAGAAACCGGAAGTCGGGCCTACGAGCAGTACTTC.

The CDR3 sequence is CASSLWGGAYNEQFF. CDR3 DNA sequence: TGTGCCAGCAGCTTATGGGGGGGCGCCTACAATGAGCAGTTCTTC. V gene TRBV11-2 combines with J gene TRBJ2-1, with D tentatively TRBD2 (7 bases). CDR1 and CDR2 (germline): SGHAT, FQNNGV. The CDR3 covers 15 residues. The V and J ends lost 2 bases and 2 bases respectively, with 10 bases between them.

This clonotype has just one count. The rearrangement uses TRBV6-2 or TRBV6-3 and TRBJ2-1, with TRBD2 matching 7 bases. Germline CDR1 and CDR2: MNHEY and SVGEGT. V lost 8 bases, J lost 5 bases, and 12 bases stayed unmatched. This CDR3 has 15 residues. CDR3 sequence reads: CASAPAGRFNNEQFF. CDR3 sequence (DNA): TGTGCCAGCGCCCCAGCGGGACGATTCAACAATGAGCAGTTCTTC.

This clonotype was seen at least ten times. The V call is TRBV7-2, the J call TRBJ1-1; D gene uncertain. This CDR3 spans 13 amino acids. Germline CDR1 reads SGHTA; CDR2 reads FQGNSA. V shed 5 bases and J shed 2 bases, with 9 bases lying between them. The DNA for the CDR3 is TGTGCCAGCAGCGCCCACCCAAACACTGAAGCTTTCTTT. This codes for CASSAHPNTEAFF.

This clonotype came up a few times. The chain carries TRBV29-1 and TRBJ2-1; D gene uncertain. Trimming removed 2 bases at V and 5 bases at J, with 10 bases between. The CDR3 covers 13 residues. Per the germline V gene, CDR1 is SQVTM and CDR2 is ANQGSEA. The DNA of the CDR3 is TGCAGCGTTGAATTGAACAGAGACAATGAGCAGTTCTTC. Its protein product is CSVELNRDNEQFF.

V is TRBV14 and J is TRBJ2-1; TRBD2 agrees at 10 bases. V gave up 9 bases and J gave up 2 bases; unmatched junction bases: 1. CDR1 SGHDN and CDR2 FVKESK come from the germline V gene. This CDR3 region has 13 residues. This chain's CDR3 is CASGLAAYNEQFF. Here the CDR3 DNA reads TGTGCCAGTGGACTAGCGGCCTACAATGAGCAGTTCTTC.

The J gene is TRBJ1-6, the V gene TRBV28, with TRBD1 identical over 8 bases. Germline assignment: CDR1 MDHEN and CDR2 SYDVKM. V dropped 6 bases and J dropped 6; count of bases not matched to a gene: 4. The CDR3 sequence is 14 residues long. CDR3 loop: CASRKGQVNSPLHF. In DNA, the CDR3 is TGTGCCAGCAGAAAGGGACAGGTTAATTCACCCCTCCACTTT.

This clonotype was seen repeatedly, ten times or more. This chain joins TRBV10-3 and TRBJ1-2; 8 bases are a match to TRBD1. CDR1 ENHRY and CDR2 SYGVKD come from the germline V gene. The length of the CDR3 is 13 residues. V lost 3 bases and J lost 4; bases outside the gene matches: 1. The chain's CDR3 is CAISEDRGYGYTF. CDR3 DNA sequence: TGTGCCATCAGTGAAGACAGGGGCTATGGCTACACCTTC.

This clonotype was observed at least ten times. The chain couples TRBV4-2 to TRBJ2-7, with 7 bases aligning to TRBD2. The J segment lost 1 base and the V segment lost 0 bases, leaving 12 bases of the junction unmatched. The CDR3 runs to 18 residues. Germline CDR1 and CDR2: LGHNA and YNFKEQ. The CDR3 spells CASSQDRSGAGVSYEQYF. For the CDR3, the DNA is TGTGCCAGCAGCCAAGATAGGAGTGGGGCGGGAGTTTCCTACGAGCAGTACTTC.

This clonotype was picked up many times. The rearrangement uses TRBV7-6 and TRBJ2-7; 8 bases fit TRBD1. The ends lost 5 bases at V and 2 bases at J; junction bases unmatched: 8. CDR1 and CDR2 (germline): SGHVS, FNYEAQ. The CDR3 runs to 15 residues. The CDR3 loop is CASSRGQGEAYEQYF. CDR3 nucleotides: TGTGCCAGCAGCCGTGGACAGGGAGAGGCCTACGAGCAGTACTTC.

The gene calls are TRBV7-9 and TRBJ2-7; perhaps TRBD1 as D (6 bases). The germline CDR1 and CDR2 sequences are SEHNR and FQNEAQ (reference sequence). The CDR3 is 11 residues long. V lost 5 bases and J lost 4, with 6 bases in between. CDR3 sequence: CASSDRYEQYF. The DNA of the CDR3 is TGTGCCAGCAGCGACAGGTACGAGCAGTACTTC.

This clonotype appeared a few times. The rearrangement uses TRBV5-6 and TRBJ2-3, with D tentatively TRBD1 or TRBD2 (5 bases each). The CDR3 covers 15 residues. V shed 2 bases and J shed 0 bases, with 10 bases lying between them. Germline CDR1 SGHDT, CDR2 YYEEEE. The CDR3 DNA reads TGTGCCAGCAGCTTTAACGGGGCTAGCACAGATACGCAGTATTTT. Protein: CASSFNGASTDTQYF.

V usage is TRBV20-1 and J usage is TRBJ2-7; 7 bases map to TRBD1. CDR1 and CDR2 from the germline V gene are DFQATT and SNEGSKA (reference sequence). V was pared by 5 bases and J by 4 bases, with 2 bases of the junction left unmatched. This CDR3 comprises 11 residues. The CDR3 reads CSAAQGYEQYF. Written as DNA, the CDR3 is TGCAGTGCTGCACAGGGGTACGAGCAGTACTTC.

This chain links TRBV20-1 with TRBJ1-1; D gene uncertain. CDR3 size: 14 residues. Trimming stripped 3 bases from V and 1 base from J, with 12 bases between. Germline CDR1 and CDR2: DFQATT and SNEGSKA (reference sequence). CDR3 protein: CSARLAGTNTEAFF. CDR3 bases: TGCAGTGCTAGGCTGGCGGGCACGAACACTGAAGCTTTCTTT.

This chain uses TRBV7-2 with TRBJ2-7; 10 nucleotides match TRBD1. This CDR3 is 15 amino acids long. Germline trimming cut 1 base from V and 4 bases from J; bases unmatched to any gene: 4. Germline V gene lookup returns CDR1 SGHTA and CDR2 FQGNSA. The CDR3 loop reads CASSLVRQGAYEQYF. The CDR3 nucleotides read TGTGCCAGCAGCTTAGTGCGACAGGGGGCTTACGAGCAGTACTTC.

This clonotype was observed many times. The CDR3 nucleotides are TGTGCCAGCAGTTTTGATCGGCGGTTAAATTCACCCCTCCACTTT. Protein: CASSFDRRLNSPLHF. This chain uses TRBV28 with TRBJ1-6; no reliable D call. Germline V gene sequence: CDR1 MDHEN, CDR2 SYDVKM. Deletions cut 3 bases from V and 7 bases from J, with 13 bases between. The CDR3 loop spans 15 amino acids.

CDR3 sequence: CASSKVGGVAGTEAFF. CDR3 DNA sequence: TGTGCCAGCAGCAAAGTGGGCGGCGTAGCCGGCACTGAAGCTTTCTTT. J is TRBJ1-1 and V is TRBV21-1; no check of the table's D call, TRBD1, against the DNA was made. TRBV21-1 is termed a pseudogene. The CDR3 runs to 16 residues.

The CDR3 DNA reads TGTGCCATCAGTGAGACAGCGAACACTGAAGCTTTCTTT. It encodes CAISETANTEAFF. The chain joins TRBV10-3 to TRBJ1-1; no clear D. The germline V and J ends were trimmed by 2 bases and 1 base, with 5 bases remaining between them. The CDR3 runs to 13 residues. Germline CDR1 reads ENHRY; CDR2 reads SYGVKD.

A few counts support this clonotype. This chain uses TRBV6-2 or TRBV6-3 with TRBJ1-1; no definite D call. The CDR3 covers 13 residues. Germline V gene data show CDR1 as MNHEY and CDR2 as SVGEGT. V lost 2 bases to trimming and J lost 8 bases, with 12 bases between them. The CDR3 DNA reads TGTGCCAGCAGTTACACGGGAGGACGGGAAGCTTTCTTT. It specifies CASSYTGGREAFF.

This clonotype has at least ten counts. The junction shows a germline mismatch at one end, possibly a read error. The CDR3 nucleotides are TGCAGTGCAAGAGGTCCCCCGGGACAGCCCCAGCATTTT. It codes for CSARGPPGQPQHF. The rearrangement joins TRBV20-1 to TRBJ1-5, with unresolved D. The CDR3 is made up of 13 amino acids. Germline V CDR1 and CDR2: DFQATT, SNEGSKA (reference sequence).

The sample holds a few counts of this clonotype. The V and J genes are TRBV5-1 and TRBJ2-1; 7 bases are shared with TRBD1. This CDR3 has 16 amino acids. CDR1 is SGHRS and CDR2 is YFSETQ in the germline V gene. J lost 0 bases, V lost 3 bases, and 6 bases had no gene match. The CDR3 region has the DNA TGCGCCAGCAGCTACCTACAGGGGAGCTCCTACAATGAGCAGTTCTTC. This encodes CASSYLQGSSYNEQFF. Full variable domain (outside the CDR3, taken from reference TRBV5-1 and TRBJ2-1): KAGVTQTPRYLIKTRGQQVTLSCSPISGHRSVSWYQQTPGQGLQFLFEYFSETQRNKGNFPGRFSGRQFSNSRSEMNVSTLELGDSALYLCASSYLQGSSYNEQFFGPGTRLTVL.

A few counts support this clonotype. The chain combines TRBV6-2 or TRBV6-3 with TRBJ2-5, with 7 nucleotides matching TRBD1. Trimming took 6 bases from V and 2 from J; bases not matched to a gene: 6. Germline loops: CDR1 MNHEY, CDR2 SVGEGT. This CDR3 has 14 amino acids. The CDR3 loop reads CASRRGGWQETQYF. The DNA of the CDR3 is TGTGCCAGCAGGAGAGGGGGCTGGCAAGAGACCCAGTACTTC.

The chain is built from TRBV10-3 and TRBJ2-3; 8 bases map to TRBD2. Trimming at V came to 11 bases and at J to 2 bases, leaving 6 bases not matched to a gene. The CDR3 is made up of 13 amino acids. The germline gives CDR1 ENHRY, CDR2 SYGVKD. DNA of the CDR3: TGTGCCTACGGGAGGGGGGACACAGATACGCAGTATTTT. Translating it yields CAYGRGDTDTQYF.

The rearrangement uses TRBV7-3 and TRBJ2-1; 12 bases fit TRBD2. The V gene's germline CDR1 is SGHTA and CDR2 FQGTGA. The CDR3 is made up of 15 amino acids. J was trimmed by 5 bases and V by 5 bases; bases with no gene match: 4. CDR3 in amino acids: CASSIGLAGNNEQFF. For the CDR3, the DNA is TGTGCCAGCAGCATAGGACTAGCGGGAAACAATGAGCAGTTCTTC. The full variable domain, with the rest looked up from reference TRBV7-3 and TRBJ2-1, is GAGVSQTPSNKVTEKGKYVELRCDPISGHTALYWYRQSLGQGPEFLIYFQGTGAADDSGLPNDRFFAVRPEGSVSTLKIQRTERGDSAVYLCASSIGLAGNNEQFFGPGTRLTVL.

This clonotype showed up many times. The chain uses TRBV3-1 and TRBJ1-1; a weak D match, TRBD1 (5 bases). Looked up from germline, CDR1 is LGHDT and CDR2 is YNNKEL (reference sequence). V dropped 2 bases and J dropped 3 bases, with 10 bases sitting between them. The CDR3 totals 14 residues. This CDR3 is CASSQQDRHTEAFF. In DNA, the CDR3 is TGTGCCAGCAGCCAACAAGACAGACACACTGAAGCTTTCTTT.

The chain recombines TRBV9 with TRBJ1-1, with D perhaps matching TRBD1 (6 bases). V was clipped by 0 bases and J by 0 bases, with 15 bases between them. The CDR3 extends over 17 amino acids. The germline gives CDR1 SGDLS, CDR2 YYNGEE. The CDR3 reads CASSVVGGGGVNTEAFF. In nucleotides, the CDR3 is TGTGCCAGCAGCGTAGTCGGAGGGGGAGGCGTGAACACTGAAGCTTTCTTT.

This clonotype counts as medium-sized. The chain employs TRBV20-1 and TRBJ2-5, with TRBD2 as a possible D gene (7 bases). Trimming shortened V by 0 bases and J by 2 bases, and 10 bases separated the two germline ends. The germline gives CDR1 DFQATT, CDR2 SNEGSKA (reference sequence). This CDR3 contains 14 residues. CDR3 amino acids: CSARDGGAQETQYF. CDR3 nucleotides: TGCAGTGCTAGAGATGGGGGGGCTCAAGAGACCCAGTACTTC.

The genes are TRBV9 and TRBJ2-5; 10 positions agree with TRBD2. CDR1 and CDR2 (germline): SGDLS, YYNGEE. V shed 0 bases, J shed 2 bases, and the junction held 7 bases outside the gene matches. CDR3 length equals 17 residues. The CDR3 is CASSVGQGLAVQETQYF. Here the CDR3 DNA reads TGTGCCAGCAGCGTAGGACAAGGACTAGCGGTTCAAGAGACCCAGTACTTC. Full variable domain (remainder filled in from reference TRBV9 and TRBJ2-5): DSGVTQTPKHLITATGQRVTLRCSPRSGDLSVYWYQQSLDQGLQFLIQYYNGEERAKGNILERFSAQQFPDLHSELNLSSLELGDSALYFCASSVGQGLAVQETQYFGPGTRLLVL.

The chain is built from TRBV9 and TRBJ2-2, with TRBD2 matching 8 bases. The germline V gene has CDR1 SGDLS and CDR2 YYNGEE. The CDR3 runs 17 residues. Trimming cost V 0 bases and J 2 bases; bases outside gene matches: 6. CDR3 sequence (DNA): TGTGCCAGCAGCGTAGCTGTCGGACTAGCCAACACCGGGGAGCTGTTTTTT. The encoded protein is CASSVAVGLANTGELFF.